This TCR beta chain stems from a study of T cells after yellow fever vaccination. Study-wide results and caveats: Booster samples showed a return of most primary-vaccination clones (about 97% CD4, 80% to 90% CD8). In FACS-sorted repertoires, abundant clonotypes from the bulk population could appear as contaminants.

A process of 5'RACE template switching, which added a universal primer site and UMIs, was used to make TCR cDNA. TCRdb reprocessed the 5' RACE reads via MiXCR and lists one record per CDR3 protein. The data show fewer than 350,000 distinct CDR3 sequences, with approximately 3.9% seen just once and 23% held by the top ten. In germline, CDR1 is DFQATT, CDR2 SNEGSKA (reference sequence). V was clipped by 2 bases and J by 1 base; unmatched bases: 6. The CDR3 is 15 residues long. This clonotype was seen more than once but under ten times. Its antigen is unidentified. The sample in question was PBMCs, obtained on the day of the yellow fever booster vaccination. The chain recombines TRBV20-1 with TRBJ1-2, with TRBD1 matching 8 bases. The clonotype comes from a man aged 18 to 29 who received the YFV17D yellow fever vaccine. The CDR3 DNA reads TGCAGTGCTAGAAGGACAGGGTCGAATAACTATGGCTACACCTTC. Protein sequence: CSARRTGSNNYGYTF.